This T cell receptor beta chain derives from a study of blood T cell repertoires in COVID-19. CDR1 and CDR2 (germline): DFQATT, SNEGSKA (reference sequence). V was cut by 3 bases and J by 4 bases, with 10 bases left in between. The CDR3 extends over 13 amino acids. The Seattle patients joined while their infection was active and were tracked longitudinally afterward. Using immunoSEQ multiplex PCR, the repertoire was profiled, and TCRdb retains in-frame clones only, with some absent. The sample lists 450,000 or so clones; about 91% were seen once. The sequenced sample was peripheral blood. The V gene is TRBV20-1, the J gene TRBJ2-1; no firm D call. The TCR comes from a man younger than 35 with COVID-19, enrolled during active disease. CDR3 residues: CSASRADYNEQFF. CDR3 in DNA: TGCAGTGCTAGTAGAGCCGATTACAATGAGCAGTTCTTC.